The clone carrying this T cell receptor (beta chain) was detected ten times or more. No antigen is known for it. This sample stems from a study of spatial heterogeneity in lung cancer. Overall study: Untreated early-stage non-small cell lung cancer patients, fewer than 85 in total, were the donors. Sequence detection consistently recorded a greater number of beta-chain than alpha-chain sequences. Broader study findings: Expanded tumor TCRs that were ubiquitous appeared in blood more at resection than follow-up.

As to time point: blood at routine non-recurrence follow-up after resection. The sequenced material consisted of unsorted whole RNA from tumor, nontumor lung or frozen PBMC. TCRdb recomputed calls from the 5' RACE reads with MiXCR, one row per CDR3 protein. The sample shows under 35,000 distinct CDR3 sequences, less than 6.5% of them seen only once. CDR3 size: 17 residues. Per germline, CDR1 SGHTA and CDR2 FQGNSA. The germline V and J ends were trimmed by 3 bases and 3 bases, with 17 bases remaining between them. Specimen: PBMCs, collected at follow-up. The sequence derives from a female donor with early-stage non-small cell lung cancer. The J gene is TRBJ2-2, the V gene TRBV7-2; no clear D. As DNA, the CDR3 is TGTGCCAGCAGCTTCCCCGGAACCAAACATTACACCGGGGAGCTGTTTTTT. Encoded protein: CASSFPGTKHYTGELFF.